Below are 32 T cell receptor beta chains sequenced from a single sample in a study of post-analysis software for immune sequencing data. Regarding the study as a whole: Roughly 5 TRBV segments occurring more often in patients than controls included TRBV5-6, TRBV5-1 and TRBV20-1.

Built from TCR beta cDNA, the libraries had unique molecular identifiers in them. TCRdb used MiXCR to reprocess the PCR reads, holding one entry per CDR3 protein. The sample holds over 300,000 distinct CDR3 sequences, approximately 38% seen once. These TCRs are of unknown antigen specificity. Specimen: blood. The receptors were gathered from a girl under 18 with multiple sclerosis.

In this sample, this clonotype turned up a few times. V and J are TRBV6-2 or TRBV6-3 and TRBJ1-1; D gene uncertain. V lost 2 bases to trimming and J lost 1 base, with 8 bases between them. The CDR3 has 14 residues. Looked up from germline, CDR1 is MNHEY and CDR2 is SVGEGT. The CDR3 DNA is TGTGCCAGCAGTTACGCAAAGCAGAACACTGAAGCTTTCTTT. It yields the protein CASSYAKQNTEAFF.

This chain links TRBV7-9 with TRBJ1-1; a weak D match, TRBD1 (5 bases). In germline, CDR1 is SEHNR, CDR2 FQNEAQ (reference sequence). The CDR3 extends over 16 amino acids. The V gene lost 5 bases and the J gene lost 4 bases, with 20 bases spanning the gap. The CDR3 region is CASSPTPGSVSTEAFF. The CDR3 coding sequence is TGTGCCAGCAGCCCCACTCCAGGGAGCGTGAGCACTGAAGCTTTCTTT.

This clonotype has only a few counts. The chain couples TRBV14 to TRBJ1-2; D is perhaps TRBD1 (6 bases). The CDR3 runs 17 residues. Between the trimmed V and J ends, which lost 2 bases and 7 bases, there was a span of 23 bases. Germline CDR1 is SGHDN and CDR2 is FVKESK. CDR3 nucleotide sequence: TGTGCCAGCAGCCAATTATCTTGGGGGACAACATCCAGTGGCTACACCTTC. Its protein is CASSQLSWGTTSSGYTF.

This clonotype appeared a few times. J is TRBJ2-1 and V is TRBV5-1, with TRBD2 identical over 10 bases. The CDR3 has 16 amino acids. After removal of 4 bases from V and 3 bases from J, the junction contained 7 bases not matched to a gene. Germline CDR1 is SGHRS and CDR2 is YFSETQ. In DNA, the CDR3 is TGCGCCAGCAGCCCCTGGACTAGCGGAAACTACAATGAGCAGTTCTTC. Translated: CASSPWTSGNYNEQFF.

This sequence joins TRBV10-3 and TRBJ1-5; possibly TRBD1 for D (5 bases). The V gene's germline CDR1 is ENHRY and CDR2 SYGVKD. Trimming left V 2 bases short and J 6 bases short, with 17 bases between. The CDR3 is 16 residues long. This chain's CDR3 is CAISEGAQGVGQPQHF. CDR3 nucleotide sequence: TGTGCCATCAGTGAGGGGGCTCAGGGCGTAGGTCAGCCCCAGCATTTT.

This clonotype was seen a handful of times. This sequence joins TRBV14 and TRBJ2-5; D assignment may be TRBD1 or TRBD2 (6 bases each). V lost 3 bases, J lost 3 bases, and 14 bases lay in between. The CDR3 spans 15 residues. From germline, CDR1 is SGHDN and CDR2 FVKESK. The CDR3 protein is CASSHGPGAEETQYF. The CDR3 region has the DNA TGTGCCAGCAGCCATGGGCCGGGGGCGGAAGAGACCCAGTACTTC. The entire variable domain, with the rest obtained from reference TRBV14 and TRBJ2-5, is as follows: EAGVTQFPSHSVIEKGQTVTLRCDPISGHDNLYWYRRVMGKEIKFLLHFVKESKQDESGMPNNRFLAERTGGTYSTLKVQPAELEDSGVYFCASSHGPGAEETQYFGPGTRLLVL.

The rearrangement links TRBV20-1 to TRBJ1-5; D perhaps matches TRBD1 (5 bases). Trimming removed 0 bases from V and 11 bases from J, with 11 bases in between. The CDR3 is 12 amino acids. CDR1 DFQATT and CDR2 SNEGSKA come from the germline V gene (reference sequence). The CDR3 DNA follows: TGCAGTGCTAGAGAGGGAGGGGCGGCCCAGCATTTT. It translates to CSAREGGAAQHF.

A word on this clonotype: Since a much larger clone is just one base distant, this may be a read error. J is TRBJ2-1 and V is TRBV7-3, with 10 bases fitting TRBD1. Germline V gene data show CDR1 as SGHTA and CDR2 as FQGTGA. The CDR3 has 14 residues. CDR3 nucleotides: TGTACCAGCAGCTTTTGGACAGGGGGCAATGAGCAGTTCTTC. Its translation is CTSSFWTGGNEQFF.

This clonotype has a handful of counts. CDR3 DNA: TGCGCCAGCAGCTTACAAGCCGGGACAGCCTACGAGCAGTACTTC. This codes for CASSLQAGTAYEQYF. The gene calls are TRBV5-1 and TRBJ2-7; 7 bases line up with TRBD1. V was pared by 2 bases and J by 2 bases, with 7 bases of the junction left unmatched. The CDR3 spans 15 residues. The germline CDR1 and CDR2 sequences are SGHRS and YFSETQ. The variable domain in full, completed from reference TRBV5-1 and TRBJ2-7, reads KAGVTQTPRYLIKTRGQQVTLSCSPISGHRSVSWYQQTPGQGLQFLFEYFSETQRNKGNFPGRFSGRQFSNSRSEMNVSTLELGDSALYLCASSLQAGTAYEQYFGPGTRLTVT.

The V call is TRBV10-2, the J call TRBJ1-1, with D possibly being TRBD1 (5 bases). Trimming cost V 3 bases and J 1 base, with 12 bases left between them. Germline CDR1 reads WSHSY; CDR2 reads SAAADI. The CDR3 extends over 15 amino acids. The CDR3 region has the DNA TGCGCCAGCAGTGAACCTTACAGGAGGAACACTGAAGCTTTCTTT. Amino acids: CASSEPYRRNTEAFF.

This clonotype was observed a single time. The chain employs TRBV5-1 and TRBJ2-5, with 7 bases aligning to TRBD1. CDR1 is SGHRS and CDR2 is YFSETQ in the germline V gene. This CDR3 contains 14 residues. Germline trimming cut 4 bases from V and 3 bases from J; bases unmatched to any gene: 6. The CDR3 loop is CASSQTGTEETQYF. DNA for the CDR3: TGCGCCAGCAGCCAAACCGGGACAGAAGAGACCCAGTACTTC.

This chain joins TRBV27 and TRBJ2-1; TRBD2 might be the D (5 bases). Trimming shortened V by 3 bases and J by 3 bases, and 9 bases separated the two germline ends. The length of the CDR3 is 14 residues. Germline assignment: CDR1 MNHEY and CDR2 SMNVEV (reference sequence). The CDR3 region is CASSFLGVYNEQFF. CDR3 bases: TGTGCCAGCAGTTTTCTCGGGGTCTACAATGAGCAGTTCTTC.

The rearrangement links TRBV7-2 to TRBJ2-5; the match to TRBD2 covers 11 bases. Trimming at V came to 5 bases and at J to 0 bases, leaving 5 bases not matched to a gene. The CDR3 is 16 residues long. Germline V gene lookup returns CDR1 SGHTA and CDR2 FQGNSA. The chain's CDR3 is CASSHRLAGYQETQYF. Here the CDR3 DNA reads TGTGCCAGCAGCCATAGACTAGCGGGGTACCAAGAGACCCAGTACTTC. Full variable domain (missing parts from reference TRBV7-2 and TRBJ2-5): GAGVSQSPSNKVTEKGKDVELRCDPISGHTALYWYRQSLGQGLEFLIYFQGNSAPDKSGLPSDRFSAERTGGSVSTLTIQRTQQEDSAVYLCASSHRLAGYQETQYFGPGTRLLVL.

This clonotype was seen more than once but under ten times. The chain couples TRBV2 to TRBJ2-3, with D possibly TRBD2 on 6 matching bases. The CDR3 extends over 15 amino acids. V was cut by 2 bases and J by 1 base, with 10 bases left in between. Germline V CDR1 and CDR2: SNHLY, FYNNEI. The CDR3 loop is CASSEIGGGTDTQYF. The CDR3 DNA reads TGTGCCAGCAGTGAAATCGGCGGGGGCACAGATACGCAGTATTTT.

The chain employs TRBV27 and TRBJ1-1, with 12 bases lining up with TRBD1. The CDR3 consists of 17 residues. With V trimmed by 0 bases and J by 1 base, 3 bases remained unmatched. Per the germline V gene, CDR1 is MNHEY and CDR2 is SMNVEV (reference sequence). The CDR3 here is CASSLSGTGGWNTEAFF. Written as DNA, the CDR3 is TGTGCCAGCAGTTTATCCGGGACAGGGGGCTGGAACACTGAAGCTTTCTTT.

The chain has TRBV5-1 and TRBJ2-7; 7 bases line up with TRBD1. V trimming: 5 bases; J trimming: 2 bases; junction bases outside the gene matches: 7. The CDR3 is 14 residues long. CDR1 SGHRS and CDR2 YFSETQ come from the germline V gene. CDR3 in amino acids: CASSSGTEPYEQYF. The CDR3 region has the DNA TGCGCCAGCAGTTCGGGGACAGAGCCCTACGAGCAGTACTTC.

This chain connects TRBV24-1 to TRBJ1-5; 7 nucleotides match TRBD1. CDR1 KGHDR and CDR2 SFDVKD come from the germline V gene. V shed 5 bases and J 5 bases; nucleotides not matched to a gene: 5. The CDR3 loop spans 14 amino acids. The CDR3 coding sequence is TGTGCCACCAGTGGTCGACAGGGAGATCAGCCCCAGCATTTT. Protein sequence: CATSGRQGDQPQHF.

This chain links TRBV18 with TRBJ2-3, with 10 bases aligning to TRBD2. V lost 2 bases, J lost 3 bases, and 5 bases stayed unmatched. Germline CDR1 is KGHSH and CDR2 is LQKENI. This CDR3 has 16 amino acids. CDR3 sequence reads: CASSPSGGAYTDTQYF. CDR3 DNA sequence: TGTGCCAGCTCACCAAGCGGGGGGGCCTATACAGATACGCAGTATTTT.

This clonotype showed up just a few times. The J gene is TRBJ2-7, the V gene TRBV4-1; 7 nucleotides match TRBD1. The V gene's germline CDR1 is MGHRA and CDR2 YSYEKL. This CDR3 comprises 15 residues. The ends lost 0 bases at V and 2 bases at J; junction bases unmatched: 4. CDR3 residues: CASSQEGDSTYEQYF. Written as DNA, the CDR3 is TGCGCCAGCAGCCAAGAAGGGGACAGCACCTACGAGCAGTACTTC.

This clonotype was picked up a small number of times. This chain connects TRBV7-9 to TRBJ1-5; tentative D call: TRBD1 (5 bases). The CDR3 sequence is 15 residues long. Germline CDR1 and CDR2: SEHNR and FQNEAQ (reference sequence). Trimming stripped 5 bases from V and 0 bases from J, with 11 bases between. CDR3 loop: CASSRGINSNQPQHF. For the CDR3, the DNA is TGTGCCAGCAGCCGGGGCATCAATAGCAATCAGCCCCAGCATTTT.

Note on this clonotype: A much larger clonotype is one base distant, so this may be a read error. The CDR3 coding sequence is TGTGCCAGCAGACGGACAGGGGATGGTGGCTACACCTTC. Amino acid sequence: CASRRTGDGGYTF. V is TRBV28 and J is TRBJ1-2; 9 bases match TRBD1. V was pared by 6 bases and J by 7 bases, with 6 bases of the junction left unmatched. The CDR3 runs to 13 residues. CDR1 is MDHEN and CDR2 is SYDVKM in the germline V gene.

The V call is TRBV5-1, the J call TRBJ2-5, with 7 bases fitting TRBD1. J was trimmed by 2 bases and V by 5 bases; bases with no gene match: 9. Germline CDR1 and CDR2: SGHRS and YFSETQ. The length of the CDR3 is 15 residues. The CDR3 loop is CASSLTGTVQETQYF. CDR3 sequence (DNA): TGCGCCAGCAGTTTGACTGGGACAGTTCAAGAGACCCAGTACTTC.

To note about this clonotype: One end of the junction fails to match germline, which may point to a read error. CDR3 coding DNA: TGCTGCGTTGAAGCGGTGGGTTATAGCACTGAAGCTTTCTTT. Amino acids: CCVEAVGYSTEAFF. The chain joins TRBV29-1 to TRBJ1-1; D is ambiguous. The CDR3 sequence is 14 residues long. Looked up from germline, CDR1 is SQVTM and CDR2 is ANQGSEA.

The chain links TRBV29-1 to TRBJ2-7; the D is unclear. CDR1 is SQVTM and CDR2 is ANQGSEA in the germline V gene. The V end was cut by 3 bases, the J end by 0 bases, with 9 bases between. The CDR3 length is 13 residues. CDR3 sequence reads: CSVEGIASYEQYF. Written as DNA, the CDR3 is TGCAGCGTTGAGGGTATCGCCTCCTACGAGCAGTACTTC.

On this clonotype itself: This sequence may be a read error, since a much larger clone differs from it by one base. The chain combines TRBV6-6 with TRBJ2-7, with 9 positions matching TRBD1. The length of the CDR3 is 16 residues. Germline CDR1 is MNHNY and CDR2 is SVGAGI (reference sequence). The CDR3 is CACSREQGTGTYEQYF. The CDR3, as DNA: TGTGCCTGCAGTCGGGAGCAAGGGACAGGGACCTACGAGCAGTACTTC.

The CDR3 protein is CASSLGSGVSTDTQYF. For the CDR3, the DNA is TGCGCCAGCAGCTTGGGGTCTGGGGTCAGCACAGATACGCAGTATTTT. The chain couples TRBV5-1 to TRBJ2-3; D remains ambiguous. The CDR3 runs 16 residues. V gave up 0 bases and J gave up 0 bases, with 11 bases separating them. Germline V gene lookup returns CDR1 SGHRS and CDR2 YFSETQ. Variable domain in full (rest from reference TRBV5-1 and TRBJ2-3): KAGVTQTPRYLIKTRGQQVTLSCSPISGHRSVSWYQQTPGQGLQFLFEYFSETQRNKGNFPGRFSGRQFSNSRSEMNVSTLELGDSALYLCASSLGSGVSTDTQYFGPGTRLTVL.

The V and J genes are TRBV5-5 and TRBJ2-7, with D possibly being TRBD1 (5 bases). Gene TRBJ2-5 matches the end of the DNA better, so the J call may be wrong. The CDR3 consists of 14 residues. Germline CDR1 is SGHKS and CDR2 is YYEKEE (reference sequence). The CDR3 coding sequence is TGTGCCAGCAGCTTGTCGCAGGGCTCAGAGACCCAGTACTTC. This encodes CASSLSQGSETQYF.

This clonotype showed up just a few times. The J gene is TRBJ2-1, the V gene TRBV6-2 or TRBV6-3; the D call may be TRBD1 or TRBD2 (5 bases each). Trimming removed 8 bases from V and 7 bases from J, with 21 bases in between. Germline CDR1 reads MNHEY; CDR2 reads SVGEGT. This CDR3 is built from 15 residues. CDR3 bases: TGTGCCAGCTACCACACGGGGTCAGGGTGGAATGAGCAGTTCTTC. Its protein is CASYHTGSGWNEQFF.

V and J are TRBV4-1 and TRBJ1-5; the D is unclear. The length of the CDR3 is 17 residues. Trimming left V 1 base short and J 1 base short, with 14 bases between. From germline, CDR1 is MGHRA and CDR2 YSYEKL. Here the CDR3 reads CASSQGFPAGSNQPQHF. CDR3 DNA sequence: TGCGCCAGCAGCCAAGGATTCCCAGCAGGAAGCAATCAGCCCCAGCATTTT.

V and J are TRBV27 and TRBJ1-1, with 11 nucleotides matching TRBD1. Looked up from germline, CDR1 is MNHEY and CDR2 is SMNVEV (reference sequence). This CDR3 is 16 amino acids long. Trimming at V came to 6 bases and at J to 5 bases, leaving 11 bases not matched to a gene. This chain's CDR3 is CASRGNLGQGGTEAFF. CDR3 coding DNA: TGTGCCAGCAGGGGAAACCTGGGACAGGGGGGAACTGAAGCTTTCTTT.

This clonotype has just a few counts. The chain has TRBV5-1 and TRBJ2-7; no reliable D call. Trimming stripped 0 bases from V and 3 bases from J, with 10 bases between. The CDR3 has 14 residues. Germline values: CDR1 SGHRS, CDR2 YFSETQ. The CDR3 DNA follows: TGCGCCAGCAGCTTGGGTTTCGACCTCTACGAGCAGTACTTC. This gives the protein CASSLGFDLYEQYF.

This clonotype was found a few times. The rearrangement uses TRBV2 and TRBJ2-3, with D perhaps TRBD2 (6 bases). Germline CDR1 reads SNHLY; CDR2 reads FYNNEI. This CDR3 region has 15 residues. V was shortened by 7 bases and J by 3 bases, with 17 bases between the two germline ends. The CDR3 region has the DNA TGTGCCAGCATACGGTGGGCGGGGAGTACAGATACGCAGTATTTT. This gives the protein CASIRWAGSTDTQYF. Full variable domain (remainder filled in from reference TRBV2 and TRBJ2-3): EPEVTQTPSHQVTQMGQEVILRCVPISNHLYFYWYRQILGQKVEFLVSFYNNEISEKSEIFDDQFSVERPDGSNFTLKIRSTKLEDSAMYFCASIRWAGSTDTQYFGPGTRLTVL.